Below, 3 T cell receptor beta chains from the same sample are listed, as sequenced in a study of CD8 T cells in ankylosing spondylitis. TCRdb itself ran the 5' RACE reads through MiXCR, one entry per CDR3 protein. The sample carries fewer than 25,000 distinct CDR3 sequences, 10% to 15% recorded once. The sequencing input was blood. These receptors originate from a male donor with ankylosing spondylitis or in good health (not recorded which).

In this sample, this clonotype turned up a few times. The rearrangement links TRBV25-1 to TRBJ2-3; 7 bases are shared with TRBD1. The germline V gene encodes CDR1 MGHDK and CDR2 SYGVNS. This CDR3 has 15 residues. The V gene end was trimmed by 4 bases and the J gene end by 5 bases; junction bases not matched to a gene: 9. CDR3: CASSGQGRYGDTQYF. In DNA, the CDR3 is TGTGCCAGCAGTGGACAGGGTAGATATGGAGATACGCAGTATTTT.

This clonotype was observed at least ten times. The rearrangement uses TRBV4-3 and TRBJ1-4; TRBD1 matches 8 bases. In germline, CDR1 is LGHNA, CDR2 YSLEER. The CDR3 runs 17 residues. Losses at the gene ends were 2 bases for V and 10 bases for J; bases not matched to a gene: 15. The CDR3 DNA reads as TGCGCCAGCAGCCAACCAGGACAGGGCCTTGGAGGTGGAAAACTGTTTTTT. The encoded protein is CASSQPGQGLGGGKLFF.

In this sample, this clonotype turned up a few times. The chain employs TRBV20-1 and TRBJ2-7; 10 bases align to TRBD2. From germline, CDR1 is DFQATT and CDR2 SNEGSKA (reference sequence). The junction had 7 bases not matched to a gene; V was cut back by 3 bases and J by 5 bases. There are 14 residues in the CDR3. The CDR3 loop reads CSASASGSRNEQYF. The CDR3 nucleotides read TGCAGTGCTAGTGCTAGCGGGAGTAGGAACGAGCAGTACTTC.